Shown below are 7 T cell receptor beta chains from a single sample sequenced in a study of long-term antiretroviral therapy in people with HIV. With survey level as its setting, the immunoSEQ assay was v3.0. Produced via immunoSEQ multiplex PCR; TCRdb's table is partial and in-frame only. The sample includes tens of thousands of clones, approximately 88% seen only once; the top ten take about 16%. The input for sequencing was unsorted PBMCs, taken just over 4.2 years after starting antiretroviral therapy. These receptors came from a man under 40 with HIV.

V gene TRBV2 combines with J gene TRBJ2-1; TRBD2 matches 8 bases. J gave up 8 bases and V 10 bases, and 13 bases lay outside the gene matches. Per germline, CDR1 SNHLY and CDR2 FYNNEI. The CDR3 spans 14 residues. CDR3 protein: CATDPSGFLYEQFF. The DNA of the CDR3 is TGTGCCACCGACCCTAGCGGGTTTTTATATGAGCAGTTCTTC.

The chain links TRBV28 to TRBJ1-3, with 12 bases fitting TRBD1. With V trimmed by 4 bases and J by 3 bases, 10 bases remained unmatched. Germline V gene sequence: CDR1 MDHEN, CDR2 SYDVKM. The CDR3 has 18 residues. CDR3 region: CASSSPGQGAEYGNTIYF. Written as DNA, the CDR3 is TGTGCCAGCAGTTCCCCGGGACAGGGGGCAGAATATGGAAACACCATATATTTT.

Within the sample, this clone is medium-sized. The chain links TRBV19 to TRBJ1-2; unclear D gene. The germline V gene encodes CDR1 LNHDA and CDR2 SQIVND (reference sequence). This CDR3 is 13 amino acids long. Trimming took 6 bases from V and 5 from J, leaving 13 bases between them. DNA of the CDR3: TGTGCCAGTAGCCAGCCTTCGGGGTATGGCTACACCTTC. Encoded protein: CASSQPSGYGYTF.

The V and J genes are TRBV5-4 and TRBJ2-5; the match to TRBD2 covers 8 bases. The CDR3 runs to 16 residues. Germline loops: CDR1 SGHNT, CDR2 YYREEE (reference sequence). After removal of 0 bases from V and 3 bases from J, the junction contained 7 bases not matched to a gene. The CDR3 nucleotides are TGTGCCAGCAGCTTGGAGGCTCGGGGGGGGGAAGAGACCCAGTACTTC. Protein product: CASSLEARGGEETQYF.

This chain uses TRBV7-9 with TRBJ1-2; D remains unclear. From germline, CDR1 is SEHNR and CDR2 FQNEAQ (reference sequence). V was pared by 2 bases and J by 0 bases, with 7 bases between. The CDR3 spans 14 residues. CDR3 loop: CASSLPVTNYGYTF. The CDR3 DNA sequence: TGTGCCAGCAGCTTACCCGTGACTAACTATGGCTACACCTTC. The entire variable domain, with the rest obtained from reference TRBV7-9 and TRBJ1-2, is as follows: DTGVSQNPRHKITKRGQNVTFRCDPISEHNRLYWYRQTLGQGPEFLTYFQNEAQLEKSRLLSDRFSAERPKGSFSTLEIQRTEQGDSAMYLCASSLPVTNYGYTFGSGTRLTVV.

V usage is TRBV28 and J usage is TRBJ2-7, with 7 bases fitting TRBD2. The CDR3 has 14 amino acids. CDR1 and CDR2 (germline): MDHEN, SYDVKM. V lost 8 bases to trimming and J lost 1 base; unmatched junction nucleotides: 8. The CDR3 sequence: CASRSPGLSYEQYF. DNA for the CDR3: TGTGCCAGCCGATCTCCGGGACTATCCTACGAGCAGTACTTC.

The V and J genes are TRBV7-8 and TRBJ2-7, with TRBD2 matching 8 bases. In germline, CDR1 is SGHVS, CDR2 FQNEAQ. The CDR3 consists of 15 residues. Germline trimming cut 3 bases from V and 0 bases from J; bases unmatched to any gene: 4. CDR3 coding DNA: TGTGCCAGCAGCTTGTCCGGGAGGGACTCCTACGAGCAGTACTTC. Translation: CASSLSGRDSYEQYF. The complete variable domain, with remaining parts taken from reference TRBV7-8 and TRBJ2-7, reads GAGVSQSPRYKVAKRGQDVALRCDPISGHVSLFWYQQALGQGPEFLTYFQNEAQLDKSGLPSDRFFAERPEGSVSTLKIQRTQQEDSAVYLCASSLSGRDSYEQYFGPGTRLTVT.